This note documents a single T cell receptor beta chain sequence. Its target is not known. From blood CD8+ and CD4+ T cells, the TCR beta chain was sequenced. TEMRA cells were enriched by FACS, and CD4+ and CD8+ T cells were negatively isolated. The data derive from a study of CD8 T cells in Susac syndrome. Study conclusions and caveats: The authors acknowledged that the study's TCR sequencing and HLA analysis involved relatively few individuals.

Germline assignment: CDR1 GTSNPN and CDR2 SVGIG (reference sequence). The ends lost 2 bases at V and 2 bases at J; junction bases unmatched: 6. The CDR3 length is 15 residues. The authors reverse transcribed roughly 0.5 to 1 ug RNA with random hexamers. An immunoSEQ multiplex PCR amplified TCR beta CDR3 over 54 Vbeta and 13 Jbeta. TCRdb passed the immunoSEQ multiplex PCR reads through MiXCR, listing each CDR3 protein once. Of some 170,000 distinct CDR3 sequences listed, 94% were seen once; the top ten hold around 0.093%. V is TRBV30 and J is TRBJ1-3; TRBD1 matches at 7 bases. Material: CD4+ T cells from PBMCs. The receptor was derived from a human donor with multiple sclerosis. The CDR3 here is CAWSFGQGAGNTIYF. CDR3 coding DNA: TGTGCCTGGAGTTTCGGGCAGGGGGCTGGAAACACCATATATTTT.